The 2 T cell receptor beta chains reported below all come from one sample, sequenced in a study of identical twins. A single record per CDR3 protein comes from TCRdb applying MiXCR to the 5' RACE reads. The table includes roughly 1.6 million distinct CDR3 sequences, around 29% detected once. Sequencing was done on a sample of cord blood. These receptors came from a newborn girl in good health.

This chain connects TRBV9 to TRBJ1-2, with 7 nucleotides matching TRBD1. The V gene's germline CDR1 is SGDLS and CDR2 YYNGEE. The CDR3 spans 14 residues. The trim removed 0 bases at V and 5 bases at J, leaving 4 bases unmatched. CDR3 sequence: CASSVGQGGYGYTF. The CDR3 nucleotides read TGTGCCAGCAGCGTAGGACAGGGAGGATATGGCTACACCTTC.

There are a few counts of this clonotype. This sequence joins TRBV7-2 and TRBJ2-7; D perhaps matches TRBD2 (6 bases). V was cut by 5 bases and J by 1 base, with 15 bases left in between. This CDR3 has 15 residues. Germline V gives CDR1 SGHTA, CDR2 FQGNSA. Written as DNA, the CDR3 is TGTGCCAGCAGCCCTCTGGGGGGACTTTCCTACGAGCAGTACTTC. Amino acids: CASSPLGGLSYEQYF. Drawing the rest from reference TRBV7-2 and TRBJ2-7, the complete variable domain is GAGVSQSPSNKVTEKGKDVELRCDPISGHTALYWYRQSLGQGLEFLIYFQGNSAPDKSGLPSDRFSAERTGGSVSTLTIQRTQQEDSAVYLCASSPLGGLSYEQYFGPGTRLTVT.